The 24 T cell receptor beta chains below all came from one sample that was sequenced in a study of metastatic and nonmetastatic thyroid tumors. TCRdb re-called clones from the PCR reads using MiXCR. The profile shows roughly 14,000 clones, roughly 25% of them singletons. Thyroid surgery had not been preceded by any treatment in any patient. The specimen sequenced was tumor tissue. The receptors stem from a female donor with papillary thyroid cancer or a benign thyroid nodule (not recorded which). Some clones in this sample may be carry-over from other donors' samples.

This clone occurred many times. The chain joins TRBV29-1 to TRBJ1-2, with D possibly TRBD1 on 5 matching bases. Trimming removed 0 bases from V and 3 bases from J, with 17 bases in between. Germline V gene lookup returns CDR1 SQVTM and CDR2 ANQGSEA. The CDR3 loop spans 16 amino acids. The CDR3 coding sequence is TGCAGCGTTGAAGAGTCCCCAGGGATCCCTCACTATGGCTACACCTTC. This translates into CSVEESPGIPHYGYTF.

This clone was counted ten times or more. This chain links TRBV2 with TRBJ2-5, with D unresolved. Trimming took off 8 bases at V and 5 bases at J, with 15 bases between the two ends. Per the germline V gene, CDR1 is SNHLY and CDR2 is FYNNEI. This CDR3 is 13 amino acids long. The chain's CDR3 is CASRPRPTETQYF. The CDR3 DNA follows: TGTGCCAGCCGACCCAGGCCAACGGAGACCCAGTACTTC.

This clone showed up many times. This CDR3 is CANRAGGFNEQFF. The CDR3 DNA reads as TGTGCCAACAGGGCGGGAGGGTTCAATGAGCAGTTCTTC. V is TRBV6-2 or TRBV6-3 and J is TRBJ2-1; the match to TRBD2 covers 9 bases. Unmatched junction bases numbered 7, after V lost 10 bases and J lost 6 bases. The CDR3 spans 13 residues. CDR1 and CDR2 (germline): MNHEY, SVGEGT.

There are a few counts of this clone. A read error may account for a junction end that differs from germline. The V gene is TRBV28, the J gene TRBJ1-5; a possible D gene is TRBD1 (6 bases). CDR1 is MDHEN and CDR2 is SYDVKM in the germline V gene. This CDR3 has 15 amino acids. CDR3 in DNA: TGTGCCAGCAGTCTCTCGGGGGCCTTCAACCAGCCCCAGCGTTTT. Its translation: CASSLSGAFNQPQRF.

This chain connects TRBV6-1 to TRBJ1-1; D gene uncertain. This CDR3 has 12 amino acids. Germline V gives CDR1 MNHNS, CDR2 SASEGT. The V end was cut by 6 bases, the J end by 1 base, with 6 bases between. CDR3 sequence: CASRAQNTEAFF. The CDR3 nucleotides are TGTGCCAGCAGAGCGCAGAACACTGAAGCTTTCTTT.

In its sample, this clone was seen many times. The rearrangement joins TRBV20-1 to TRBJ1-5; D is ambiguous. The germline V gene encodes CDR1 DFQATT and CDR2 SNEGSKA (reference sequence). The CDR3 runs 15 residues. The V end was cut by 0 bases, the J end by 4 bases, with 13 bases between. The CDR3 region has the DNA TGCAGTGCTAGAGAGGGTGCAGCGCTTAATCAGCCCCAGCATTTT. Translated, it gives CSAREGAALNQPQHF.

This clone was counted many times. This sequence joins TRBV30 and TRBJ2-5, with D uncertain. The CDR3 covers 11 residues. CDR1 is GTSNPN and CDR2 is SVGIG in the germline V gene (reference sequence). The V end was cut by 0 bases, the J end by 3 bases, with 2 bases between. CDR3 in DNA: TGTGCCTGGAGTGTAAAAGAGACCCAGTACTTC. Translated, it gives CAWSVKETQYF.

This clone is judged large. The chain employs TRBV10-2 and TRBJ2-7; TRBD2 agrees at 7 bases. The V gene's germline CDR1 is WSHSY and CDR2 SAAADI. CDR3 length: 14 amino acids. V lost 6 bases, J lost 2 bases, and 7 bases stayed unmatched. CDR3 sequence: CASRSGTTTYEQYF. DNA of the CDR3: TGCGCCAGCAGGTCCGGGACTACTACCTACGAGCAGTACTTC.

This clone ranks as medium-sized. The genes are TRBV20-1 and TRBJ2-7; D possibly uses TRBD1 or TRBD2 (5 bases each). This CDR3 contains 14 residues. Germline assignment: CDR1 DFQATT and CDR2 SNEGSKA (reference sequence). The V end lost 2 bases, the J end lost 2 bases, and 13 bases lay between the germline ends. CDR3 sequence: CSARTFGATYEQYF. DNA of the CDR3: TGCAGTGCTAGAACCTTCGGGGCCACCTACGAGCAGTACTTC.

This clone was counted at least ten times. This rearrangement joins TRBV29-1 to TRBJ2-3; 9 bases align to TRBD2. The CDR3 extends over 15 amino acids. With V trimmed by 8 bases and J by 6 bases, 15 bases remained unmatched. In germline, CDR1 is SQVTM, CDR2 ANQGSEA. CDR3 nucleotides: TGCAGCCATAGCCCCCTAGCGGGGAAGGGGGATACGCAGTATTTT. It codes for CSHSPLAGKGDTQYF.

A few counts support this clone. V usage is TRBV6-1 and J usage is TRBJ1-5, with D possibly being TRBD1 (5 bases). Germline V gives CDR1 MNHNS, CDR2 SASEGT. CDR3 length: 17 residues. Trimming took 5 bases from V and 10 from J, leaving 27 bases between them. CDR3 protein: CASSPFLQALLGHPQHF. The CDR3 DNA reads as TGTGCCAGCAGTCCCTTTCTACAGGCCCTGCTGGGTCATCCCCAGCATTTT.

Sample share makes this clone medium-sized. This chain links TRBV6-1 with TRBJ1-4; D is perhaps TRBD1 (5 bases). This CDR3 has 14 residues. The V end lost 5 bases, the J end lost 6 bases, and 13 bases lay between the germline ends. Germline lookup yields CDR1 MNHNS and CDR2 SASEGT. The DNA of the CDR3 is TGTGCCAGCAGTTATTGGGACTGGGATGAAAAACTGTTTTTT. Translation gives CASSYWDWDEKLFF.

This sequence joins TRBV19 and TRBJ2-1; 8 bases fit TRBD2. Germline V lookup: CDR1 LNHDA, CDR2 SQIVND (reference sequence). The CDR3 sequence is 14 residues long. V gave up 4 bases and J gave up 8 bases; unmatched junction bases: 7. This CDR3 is CASSKGLGFDEQFF. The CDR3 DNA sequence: TGTGCCAGTAGTAAGGGACTAGGTTTTGATGAGCAGTTCTTC.

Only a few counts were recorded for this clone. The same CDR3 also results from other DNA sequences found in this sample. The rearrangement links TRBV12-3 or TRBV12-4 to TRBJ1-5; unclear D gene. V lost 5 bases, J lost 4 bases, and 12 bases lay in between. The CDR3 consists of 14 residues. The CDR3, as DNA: TGTGCCAGCAGTCCCCGGCCAGAAAATCAGCCCCAGCATTTT. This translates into CASSPRPENQPQHF.

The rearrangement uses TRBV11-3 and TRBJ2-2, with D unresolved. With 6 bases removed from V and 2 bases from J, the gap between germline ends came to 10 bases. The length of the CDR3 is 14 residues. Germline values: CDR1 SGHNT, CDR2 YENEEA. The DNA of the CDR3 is TGTGCCAGCAGGGGCGAAAGAAACACCGGGGAGCTGTTTTTT. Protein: CASRGERNTGELFF.

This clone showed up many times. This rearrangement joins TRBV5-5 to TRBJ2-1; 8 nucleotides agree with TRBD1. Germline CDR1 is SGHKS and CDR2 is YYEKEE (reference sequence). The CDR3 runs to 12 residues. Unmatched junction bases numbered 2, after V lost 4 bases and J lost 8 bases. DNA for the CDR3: TGTGCCAGCAGCCCGGACAGGGATGAGCAGTTCTTC. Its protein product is CASSPDRDEQFF.

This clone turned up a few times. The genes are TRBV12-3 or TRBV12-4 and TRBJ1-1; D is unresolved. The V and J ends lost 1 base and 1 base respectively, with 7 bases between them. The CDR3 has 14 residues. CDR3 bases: TGTGCCAGCAGTTTAGGACACCGGAACACTGAAGCTTTCTTT. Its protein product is CASSLGHRNTEAFF.

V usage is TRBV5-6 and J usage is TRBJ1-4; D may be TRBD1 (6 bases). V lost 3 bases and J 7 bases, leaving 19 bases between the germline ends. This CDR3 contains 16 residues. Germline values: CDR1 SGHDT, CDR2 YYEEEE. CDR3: CASSSSPSTGVEKLFF. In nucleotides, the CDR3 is TGTGCCAGCAGCTCCTCTCCATCGACAGGAGTTGAAAAACTGTTTTTT.

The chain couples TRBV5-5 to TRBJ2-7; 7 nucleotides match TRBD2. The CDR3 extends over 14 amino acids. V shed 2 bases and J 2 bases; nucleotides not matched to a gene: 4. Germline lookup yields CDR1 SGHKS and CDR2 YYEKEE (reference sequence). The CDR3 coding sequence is TGTGCCAGCAGCTTTTGGAGCGGGGCCTACGAGCAGTACTTC. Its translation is CASSFWSGAYEQYF.

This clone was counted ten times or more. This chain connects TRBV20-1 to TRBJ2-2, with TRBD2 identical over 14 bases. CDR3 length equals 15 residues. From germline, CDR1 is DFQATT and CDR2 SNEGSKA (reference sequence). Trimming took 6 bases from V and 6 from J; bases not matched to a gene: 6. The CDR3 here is CSAPGLAGGPGELFF. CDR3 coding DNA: TGCAGTGCACCCGGACTAGCGGGAGGACCCGGGGAGCTGTTTTTT.

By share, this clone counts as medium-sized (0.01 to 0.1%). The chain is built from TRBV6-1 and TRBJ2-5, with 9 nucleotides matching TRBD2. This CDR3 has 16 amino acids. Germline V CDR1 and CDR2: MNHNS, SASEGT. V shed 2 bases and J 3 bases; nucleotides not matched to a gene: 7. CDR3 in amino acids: CASSEYRRLAEETQYF. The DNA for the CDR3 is TGTGCCAGCAGTGAATACCGTCGACTAGCGGAAGAGACCCAGTACTTC.

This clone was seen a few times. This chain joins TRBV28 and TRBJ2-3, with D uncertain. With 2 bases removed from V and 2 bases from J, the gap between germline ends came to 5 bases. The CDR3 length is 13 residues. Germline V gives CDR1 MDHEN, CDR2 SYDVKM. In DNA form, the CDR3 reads TGTGCCAGCAGTTTAGCGCTCACAGATACGCAGTATTTT. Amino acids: CASSLALTDTQYF.

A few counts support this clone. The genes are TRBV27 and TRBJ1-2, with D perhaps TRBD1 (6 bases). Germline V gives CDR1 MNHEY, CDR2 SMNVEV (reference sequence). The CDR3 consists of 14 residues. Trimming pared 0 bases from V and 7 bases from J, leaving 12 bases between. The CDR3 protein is CASSLSPGAVGYTF. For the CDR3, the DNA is TGTGCCAGCAGTTTATCGCCAGGGGCGGTTGGCTACACCTTC.

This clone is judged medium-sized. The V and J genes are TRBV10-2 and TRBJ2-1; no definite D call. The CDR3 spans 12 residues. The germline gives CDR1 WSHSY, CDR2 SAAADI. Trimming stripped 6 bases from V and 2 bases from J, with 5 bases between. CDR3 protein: CASRDPYNEQFF. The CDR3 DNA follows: TGCGCCAGCAGGGATCCCTACAATGAGCAGTTCTTC.